The 18 T cell receptor beta chains presented below share a single source sample, sequenced in a study of blood T cell repertoires in COVID-19. Libraries were prepared by immunoSEQ multiplex PCR; TCRdb keeps only in-frame clonotypes and omits some of them. Altogether under 250,000 clones are present, about 84% being singletons, with the ten largest covering 9.5% to 15%. Source material: peripheral blood. The origin of the receptors is a human donor in a cohort sampled during active COVID-19.

At least ten counts were recorded for this clone. V usage is TRBV27 and J usage is TRBJ1-4; D may be TRBD1 (6 bases). Germline V gives CDR1 MNHEY, CDR2 SMNVEV (reference sequence). The CDR3 spans 15 residues. V was pared by 3 bases and J by 3 bases, with 11 bases between. The CDR3 DNA reads as TGTGCCAGCAGTTTTTTGGGACAACCTAATGAAAAACTGTTTTTT. Translation: CASSFLGQPNEKLFF.

The V and J genes are TRBV7-9 and TRBJ1-1; no clear D gene. The CDR3 spans 13 residues. The V and J ends lost 6 bases and 4 bases respectively, with 12 bases between them. Germline loops: CDR1 SEHNR, CDR2 FQNEAQ (reference sequence). This CDR3 reads CASRVTGVTEAFF. CDR3 DNA sequence: TGTGCCAGCAGAGTCACGGGTGTCACTGAAGCTTTCTTT. The full variable domain, completed using reference TRBV7-9 and TRBJ1-1, is DTGVSQNPRHKITKRGQNVTFRCDPISEHNRLYWYRQTLGQGPEFLTYFQNEAQLEKSRLLSDRFSAERPKGSFSTLEIQRTEQGDSAMYLCASRVTGVTEAFFGQGTRLTVV.

The chain employs TRBV18 and TRBJ1-1; D ambiguous. V shed 2 bases and J shed 1 base, with 11 bases lying between them. The CDR3 is made up of 15 amino acids. Germline-derived CDR1 and CDR2 are KGHSH and LQKENI. The CDR3 sequence: CASSPSAEGNTEAFF. CDR3 DNA sequence: TGTGCCAGCTCACCATCGGCGGAGGGGAACACTGAAGCTTTCTTT.

This clone was recorded once. The V gene is TRBV28, the J gene TRBJ1-2; no clear D. This CDR3 spans 15 amino acids. In germline, CDR1 is MDHEN, CDR2 SYDVKM. Trimming took 5 bases from V and 7 from J, leaving 20 bases between them. CDR3 in amino acids: CASSAPPHRVSGYTF. The CDR3 coding sequence is TGTGCCAGCAGTGCTCCCCCCCACAGAGTGTCTGGCTACACCTTC.

The gene calls are TRBV9 and TRBJ1-1; a possible D gene is TRBD1 (6 bases). Per germline, CDR1 SGDLS and CDR2 YYNGEE. CDR3 size: 16 residues. Trimming cost V 3 bases and J 0 bases, with 15 bases left between them. The CDR3 region has the DNA TGTGCCAGCAGCGGAGGCGACAGGACCCTGAACACTGAAGCTTTCTTT. Residues: CASSGGDRTLNTEAFF.

The chain recombines TRBV24-1 with TRBJ2-7; D is uncertain. V was trimmed by 6 bases and J by 0 bases, leaving 14 bases between them. The CDR3 is 15 residues long. Germline values: CDR1 KGHDR, CDR2 SFDVKD. The CDR3 spells CATSSREALSYEQYF. CDR3 bases: TGTGCCACCAGTAGCAGAGAGGCCCTCTCCTACGAGCAGTACTTC.

The rearrangement joins TRBV28 to TRBJ2-3; TRBD2 agrees at 7 bases. The J segment lost 3 bases and the V segment lost 3 bases, leaving 6 bases of the junction unmatched. From germline, CDR1 is MDHEN and CDR2 SYDVKM. The CDR3 consists of 15 residues. The CDR3 nucleotides read TGTGCCAGCAGTTTCCTAGGGGAGGGAACAGATACGCAGTATTTT. This sequence encodes CASSFLGEGTDTQYF. Combining the CDR3 with reference TRBV28 and TRBJ2-3 gives the whole variable domain DVKVTQSSRYLVKRTGEKVFLECVQDMDHENMFWYRQDPGLGLRLIYFSYDVKMKEKGDIPEGYSVSREKKERFSLILESASTNQTSMYLCASSFLGEGTDTQYFGPGTRLTVL.

This clone was counted at least ten times. The chain combines TRBV20-1 with TRBJ2-7; D call uncertain. Germline V gene lookup returns CDR1 DFQATT and CDR2 SNEGSKA (reference sequence). The CDR3 totals 11 residues. The germline V and J ends were trimmed by 3 bases and 3 bases, with 6 bases remaining between them. CDR3 nucleotides: TGCAGTGCTAGTTACATCTACGAGCAGTACTTC. Its protein is CSASYIYEQYF.

V usage is TRBV7-9 and J usage is TRBJ1-4; the D gene is possibly TRBD1 (5 bases). Germline CDR1 and CDR2: SEHNR and FQNEAQ (reference sequence). V shed 5 bases and J shed 5 bases, with 12 bases lying between them. The CDR3 consists of 14 residues. As DNA, the CDR3 is TGTGCCAGCAGCCATCGACAGCCAAATGAAAAACTGTTTTTT. It yields the protein CASSHRQPNEKLFF.

The V and J genes are TRBV9 and TRBJ2-3; TRBD2 agrees at 9 bases. CDR1 and CDR2 (germline): SGDLS, YYNGEE. After removal of 4 bases from V and 0 bases from J, the junction contained 6 bases not matched to a gene. The CDR3 sequence is 16 residues long. The CDR3 here is CASSPQAGGSTDTQYF. As DNA, the CDR3 is TGTGCCAGCAGCCCTCAAGCGGGGGGAAGCACAGATACGCAGTATTTT.

This chain links TRBV28 with TRBJ1-3; D not resolved. The CDR3 covers 16 residues. V was shortened by 2 bases and J by 0 bases, with 11 bases between the two germline ends. CDR1 and CDR2 from the germline V gene are MDHEN and SYDVKM. The CDR3 sequence: CASSLRGGISGNTIYF. In nucleotides, the CDR3 is TGTGCCAGCAGTTTACGGGGTGGGATCTCTGGAAACACCATATATTTT.

The V and J genes are TRBV5-1 and TRBJ1-6; the D gene is possibly TRBD1 (6 bases). Deletions cut 0 bases from V and 5 bases from J, with 15 bases between. Germline-derived CDR1 and CDR2 are SGHRS and YFSETQ. The CDR3 has 17 residues. DNA for the CDR3: TGCGCCAGCAGCTTGGGCGGGGGGCAGGAGGATAATTCACCCCTCCACTTT. Its protein product is CASSLGGGQEDNSPLHF.

This clone was counted at least ten times. The gene calls are TRBV27 and TRBJ1-6, with D perhaps matching TRBD1 (6 bases). V lost 4 bases and J 7 bases, leaving 20 bases between the germline ends. CDR1 and CDR2 (germline): MNHEY, SMNVEV (reference sequence). The CDR3 is 17 residues long. The CDR3 region has the DNA TGTGCCAGCAGTTCCGAACCGGGACAACAAAGAAATTCACCCCTCCACTTT. Protein sequence: CASSSEPGQQRNSPLHF.

Worth noting for this clone: Other DNA sequences in this specimen translate into the identical CDR3. The chain joins TRBV5-4 to TRBJ1-6; 9 bases match TRBD1. V was pared by 3 bases and J by 7 bases, with 5 bases of the junction left unmatched. The germline CDR1 and CDR2 sequences are SGHNT and YYREEE (reference sequence). CDR3 size: 15 residues. CDR3 sequence reads: CASSSGQGGNSPLHF. The DNA for the CDR3 is TGTGCCAGCAGCTCGGGACAGGGTGGGAATTCACCCCTCCACTTT.

V is TRBV19 and J is TRBJ2-4, with TRBD2 matching over 7 bases. CDR1 is LNHDA, CDR2 SQIVND, per germline (reference sequence). The V gene end was trimmed by 3 bases and the J gene end by 4 bases; junction bases not matched to a gene: 0. The CDR3 runs 13 residues. CDR3 nucleotides: TGTGCCAGTAGTATGGGGGGGAAAAACATTCAGTACTTC. Amino acids: CASSMGGKNIQYF.

The chain employs TRBV4-2 and TRBJ2-5; TRBD2 matches 8 bases. The germline gives CDR1 LGHNA, CDR2 YNFKEQ. The CDR3 length is 14 residues. V lost 1 base, J lost 5 bases, and 3 bases stayed unmatched. CDR3 region: CASSQAGGSETQYF. The CDR3, as DNA: TGTGCCAGCAGCCAAGCGGGGGGGAGTGAGACCCAGTACTTC.

This chain links TRBV18 with TRBJ1-4; D might be TRBD1 (5 bases). Per germline, CDR1 KGHSH and CDR2 LQKENI. Trimming removed 1 base from V and 0 bases from J, with 15 bases in between. CDR3 length: 18 amino acids. CDR3 residues: CASSPRWGGATTNEKLFF. The DNA of the CDR3 is TGTGCCAGCTCACCACGGTGGGGAGGGGCGACAACTAATGAAAAACTGTTTTTT.

A remark on this clone: This may arise from a read error, as a much more abundant clone is one base away. The rearrangement links TRBV11-3 to TRBJ1-1, with D maybe TRBD1 (6 bases). CDR1 is SGHNT, CDR2 YENEEA, per germline. The CDR3 covers 13 residues. Trimming took 5 bases from V and 1 from J, leaving 8 bases between them. For the CDR3, the DNA is TGTGCCAGCAGCCGGACAGAGAACACTGAAGCTTTCTTT. It encodes CASSRTENTEAFF.